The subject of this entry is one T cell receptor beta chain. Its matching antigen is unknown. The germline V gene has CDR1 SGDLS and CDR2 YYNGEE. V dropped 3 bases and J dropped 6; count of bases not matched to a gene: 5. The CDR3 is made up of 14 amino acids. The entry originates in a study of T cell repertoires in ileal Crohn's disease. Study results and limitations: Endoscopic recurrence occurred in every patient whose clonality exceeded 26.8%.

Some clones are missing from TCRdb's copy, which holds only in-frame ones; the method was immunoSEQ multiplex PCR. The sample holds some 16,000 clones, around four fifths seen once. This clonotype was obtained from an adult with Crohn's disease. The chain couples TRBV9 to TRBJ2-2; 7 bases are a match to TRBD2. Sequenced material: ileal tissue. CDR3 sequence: CASSGLAGPGELFF. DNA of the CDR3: TGTGCCAGCAGCGGACTAGCTGGTCCCGGGGAGCTGTTTTTT.